This TCR beta chain derives from a study of PD-1 blockade in classical Hodgkin lymphoma. Assay: immunoSEQ multiplex PCR; the TCRdb copy retains only in-frame clones and omits some. This sample has about 43,000 clones; approximately 79% occur once, and the top ten carry 2.8%. Each of the patients experienced relapse following autologous stem cell transplantation, and their brentuximab vedotin exposure differed. The germline V gene encodes CDR1 SEHNR and CDR2 FQNEAQ (reference sequence). V was clipped by 5 bases and J by 4 bases, with 11 bases between them. This CDR3 has 13 amino acids. Sequencing was performed on peripheral blood mononuclear cells (PBMCs), taken before the second cycle of nivolumab. The receptor was isolated from a human donor with classical Hodgkin lymphoma. The chain couples TRBV7-9 to TRBJ2-5, with D hard to call. The CDR3 region is CASSQKTRETQYF. CDR3 DNA: TGTGCCAGCAGCCAGAAGACCCGAGAGACCCAGTACTTC.